These 18 T cell receptor beta chains originate from one sample sequenced in a study of neurological immune-mediated disorders. TCRdb reprocessed the 5' RACE reads with MiXCR, giving one entry per CDR3 protein. The sample has 50,000 to 70,000 distinct CDR3 sequences, approximately 12% seen once. Time point indicated: longitudinal time-point 1 (baseline). Source material: PBMCs. Every receptor here comes from a male donor with HTLV-1-associated myelopathy (HAM/TSP).

This clonotype was seen ten or more times. This chain connects TRBV6-2 or TRBV6-3 to TRBJ1-1; D uncertain. The CDR3 totals 12 residues. Germline assignment: CDR1 MNHEY and CDR2 SVGEGT. The V end lost 7 bases, the J end lost 3 bases, and 9 bases lay between the germline ends. CDR3 in DNA: TGTGCCAGCACCCCTGGGTACACTGAAGCTTTCTTT. The encoded protein is CASTPGYTEAFF.

In its sample, this clonotype was seen many times. The rearrangement joins TRBV29-1 to TRBJ2-5, with D possibly matching TRBD1 (6 bases). Germline V gene lookup returns CDR1 SQVTM and CDR2 ANQGSEA. The V and J ends lost 6 bases and 5 bases respectively, with 13 bases between them. The CDR3 contains 12 residues. The CDR3 DNA reads as TGCAGCGTAGGGGGTACCTATGAGACCCAGTACTTC. Amino acids: CSVGGTYETQYF.

The table lists this clonotype with many counts. The chain joins TRBV7-2 to TRBJ2-2; possible D gene TRBD2, 6 bases. The V and J ends lost 3 bases and 4 bases respectively, with 12 bases between them. The CDR3 is 15 residues long. CDR1 and CDR2 (germline): SGHTA, FQGNSA. CDR3 region: CASSFRGSPTGELFF. The CDR3 region has the DNA TGTGCCAGCAGCTTCCGGGGGTCACCCACCGGGGAGCTGTTTTTT.

The table lists this clonotype with a few counts. This clone may be a read error of a much larger clone one base away. The chain has TRBV13 and TRBJ1-2; D perhaps matches TRBD1 (6 bases). The CDR3 sequence is 13 residues long. Trimming removed 2 bases from V and 7 bases from J, with 11 bases in between. Germline V lookup: CDR1 PRHDT, CDR2 FYEKMQ (reference sequence). Here the CDR3 DNA reads TGTGCCAGCAGCTTATACAGGGCGTCTGGCTACACCTTC. This gives the protein CASSLYRASGYTF.

This clonotype has ten or more counts. The rearrangement joins TRBV25-1 to TRBJ2-7; D perhaps matches TRBD1 (6 bases). The V gene lost 0 bases and the J gene lost 0 bases, with 12 bases spanning the gap. Germline CDR1 MGHDK, CDR2 SYGVNS. The CDR3 spans 16 residues. In DNA, the CDR3 is TGTGCCAGCAGTGAATATGGGGCAGGGGACTCCTACGAGCAGTACTTC. Its translation: CASSEYGAGDSYEQYF.

This clonotype came up many times. The chain is built from TRBV7-9 and TRBJ2-2; 7 nucleotides align to TRBD1. Trimming cost V 4 bases and J 5 bases; bases outside gene matches: 4. This CDR3 contains 14 residues. Per germline, CDR1 SEHNR and CDR2 FQNEAQ (reference sequence). The DNA for the CDR3 is TGTGCCAGCAGCTCCGGGACAGAAACCGGGGAGCTGTTTTTT. Protein sequence: CASSSGTETGELFF. The full variable domain, with the rest looked up from reference TRBV7-9 and TRBJ2-2, is DTGVSQNPRHKITKRGQNVTFRCDPISEHNRLYWYRQTLGQGPEFLTYFQNEAQLEKSRLLSDRFSAERPKGSFSTLEIQRTEQGDSAMYLCASSSGTETGELFFGEGSRLTVL.

There are many counts of this clonotype. This chain joins TRBV7-9 and TRBJ1-1, with unresolved D. Germline-derived CDR1 and CDR2 are SEHNR and FQNEAQ (reference sequence). CDR3 length: 11 amino acids. V shed 5 bases and J shed 7 bases, with 8 bases lying between them. The chain's CDR3 is CASSLGDEAFF. CDR3 nucleotides: TGTGCCAGCAGCCTCGGGGATGAAGCTTTCTTT.

At least ten counts were recorded for this clonotype. This chain joins TRBV7-2 and TRBJ1-5, with 7 nucleotides matching TRBD1. The CDR3 sequence is 14 residues long. From germline, CDR1 is SGHTA and CDR2 FQGNSA. With V trimmed by 3 bases and J by 4 bases, 3 bases remained unmatched. CDR3 residues: CASSFQGGNQPQHF. In DNA form, the CDR3 reads TGTGCCAGCAGCTTCCAGGGGGGGAATCAGCCCCAGCATTTT. Full variable domain (missing parts from reference TRBV7-2 and TRBJ1-5): GAGVSQSPSNKVTEKGKDVELRCDPISGHTALYWYRQSLGQGLEFLIYFQGNSAPDKSGLPSDRFSAERTGGSVSTLTIQRTQQEDSAVYLCASSFQGGNQPQHFGDGTRLSIL.

V and J are TRBV20-1 and TRBJ1-6; D may be TRBD1 (5 bases). V was trimmed by 1 base and J by 6 bases, leaving 10 bases between them. Germline values: CDR1 DFQATT, CDR2 SNEGSKA (reference sequence). The CDR3 is 14 residues long. CDR3 in amino acids: CSARGQYPNSPLHF. In DNA form, the CDR3 reads TGCAGTGCTAGAGGACAGTACCCTAATTCACCCCTCCACTTT.

This clonotype counts as medium-sized. The rearrangement uses TRBV5-1 and TRBJ2-5; 12 bases fit TRBD2. This CDR3 has 15 amino acids. The V gene end was trimmed by 4 bases and the J gene end by 4 bases; junction bases not matched to a gene: 5. From germline, CDR1 is SGHRS and CDR2 YFSETQ. The CDR3 coding sequence is TGCGCCAGCAGCCCCGGACTAGCGGGGACAGAGACCCAGTACTTC. Protein product: CASSPGLAGTETQYF.

This clonotype has ten or more counts. This chain joins TRBV6-6 and TRBJ2-2, with D uncertain. In germline, CDR1 is MNHNY, CDR2 SVGAGI (reference sequence). CDR3 length equals 15 residues. The V end lost 6 bases, the J end lost 4 bases, and 15 bases lay between the germline ends. The CDR3 nucleotides read TGTGCCAGCAGGCGTGACCCCCGGGCCACCGGGGAGCTGTTTTTT. This translates into CASRRDPRATGELFF.

This clonotype has at least ten counts. This chain joins TRBV11-2 and TRBJ2-7; D remains ambiguous. Between the trimmed V and J ends, which lost 0 bases and 7 bases, there was a span of 10 bases. CDR1 is SGHAT and CDR2 is FQNNGV in the germline V gene. The CDR3 has 13 amino acids. CDR3 nucleotides: TGTGCCAGCAGCTTAGATCAGATGAAAGAGCAGTACTTC. Translated: CASSLDQMKEQYF. Drawing the rest from reference TRBV11-2 and TRBJ2-7, the complete variable domain is EAGVAQSPRYKIIEKRQSVAFWCNPISGHATLYWYQQILGQGPKLLIQFQNNGVVDDSQLPKDRFSAERLKGVDSTLKIQPAKLEDSAVYLCASSLDQMKEQYFGPGTRLTVT.

This clonotype was counted ten times or more. The V and J genes are TRBV10-2 and TRBJ2-7; TRBD2 might be the D (5 bases). The germline gives CDR1 WSHSY, CDR2 SAAADI. The CDR3 has 13 residues. The V and J ends lost 5 bases and 5 bases respectively, with 13 bases between them. The DNA of the CDR3 is TGCGCCAGCAGTCCGATAGGGAGTGACGAGCAGTACTTC. Translation: CASSPIGSDEQYF.

This clonotype was seen at least ten times. V gene TRBV7-9 combines with J gene TRBJ1-1; D is uncertain. CDR3 length: 15 residues. With 1 base removed from V and 1 base from J, the gap between germline ends came to 10 bases. Germline loops: CDR1 SEHNR, CDR2 FQNEAQ (reference sequence). The CDR3 protein is CASSLEAAGNTEAFF. CDR3 bases: TGTGCCAGCAGCTTAGAGGCAGCTGGGAACACTGAAGCTTTCTTT.

This clonotype showed up many times. The J gene is TRBJ2-1, the V gene TRBV5-1, with D possibly TRBD1 on 5 matching bases. V was trimmed by 5 bases and J by 1 base, leaving 10 bases between them. This CDR3 comprises 14 residues. CDR1 is SGHRS and CDR2 is YFSETQ in the germline V gene. This CDR3 is CASRQVPSYNEQFF. DNA for the CDR3: TGCGCCAGCAGACAGGTACCGTCCTACAATGAGCAGTTCTTC.

For this clonotype: This may arise from a read error, as a much more abundant clone is one base away. The CDR3, as DNA: TGTGCCACCAGCAGAGATGCAATAGCAGATATGCAGTATTTT. Translated, it gives CATSRDAIADMQYF. V gene TRBV15 combines with J gene TRBJ2-3; D gene unclear. Germline V gene data show CDR1 as LNHNV and CDR2 as YYDKDF (reference sequence). The CDR3 loop spans 14 amino acids.

This clonotype was detected many times. One junction end does not reproduce the germline sequence, and a read error may be involved. This chain connects TRBV7-2 to TRBJ2-5, with D unclear. CDR1 SGHTA and CDR2 FQGNSA come from the germline V gene. The CDR3 has 12 residues. CDR3 in DNA: TGTGCCAGCAGCTTAAGGGCGGAGAGCCAGTACTTC. This translates into CASSLRAESQYF.

This clonotype was detected ten times or more. V and J are TRBV20-1 and TRBJ2-1; D gene unclear. V was trimmed by 6 bases and J by 1 base, leaving 16 bases between them. Germline CDR1 DFQATT, CDR2 SNEGSKA (reference sequence). This CDR3 has 15 amino acids. This CDR3 is CSATDNSQSYNEQFF. The CDR3 DNA follows: TGCAGTGCCACCGACAACTCGCAATCCTACAATGAGCAGTTCTTC.